This passage covers 23 T cell receptor beta chains from one sample sequenced in a study of identical twins. TCRdb independently ran MiXCR on the 5' RACE reads; one entry per CDR3 protein. The sample holds some 1,600,000 distinct CDR3 sequences; under 35% are singletons and the top ten take approximately 0.25%. The sequencing sample was made of cord blood. The receptors come from a newborn girl in good health.

This clonotype was seen a handful of times. The CDR3 loop is CASSFPHLAYGYTF. For the CDR3, the DNA is TGTGCCAGCAGCTTTCCCCATCTGGCATATGGCTACACCTTC. V usage is TRBV7-9 and J usage is TRBJ1-2; D is ambiguous. Looked up from germline, CDR1 is SEHNR and CDR2 is FQNEAQ (reference sequence). Trimming stripped 3 bases from V and 5 bases from J, with 13 bases between. This CDR3 has 14 residues.

This clonotype was seen only a few times. V is TRBV1 and J is TRBJ2-3; TRBD2 reflects the table's D call only, with no check against the DNA. TRBV1 is deemed a pseudogene. This CDR3 contains 17 residues. DNA for the CDR3: TGCACCAGCAGCCCCCCTACTAGCGGGGGCTTCACAGATACGCAGTATTTT. It codes for CTSSPPTSGGFTDTQYF.

The V call is TRBV20-1, the J call TRBJ2-4; a weak D match, TRBD1 (5 bases). V lost 0 bases, J lost 0 bases, and 21 bases lay in between. Germline loops: CDR1 DFQATT, CDR2 SNEGSKA (reference sequence). The CDR3 runs 19 residues. This CDR3 reads CSARELADRQRLAKNIQYF. The DNA for the CDR3 is TGCAGTGCTAGAGAGCTTGCCGACCGACAGCGCTTAGCCAAAAACATTCAGTACTTC.

The gene calls are TRBV7-9 and TRBJ1-2; D not resolved. V was pared by 4 bases and J by 5 bases, with 23 bases between. The CDR3 sequence is 17 residues long. Looked up from germline, CDR1 is SEHNR and CDR2 is FQNEAQ (reference sequence). For the CDR3, the DNA is TGTGCCAGCAGCTCGCGCCGATCCCTGACGTCCCGTTATGGCTACACCTTC. It encodes CASSSRRSLTSRYGYTF.

This clonotype was recorded a few times. This sequence joins TRBV20-1 and TRBJ2-5, with D possibly matching TRBD2 (6 bases). Trimming stripped 1 base from V and 11 bases from J, with 17 bases between. This CDR3 has 13 residues. Germline V gene lookup returns CDR1 DFQATT and CDR2 SNEGSKA (reference sequence). This CDR3 reads CSARALILAEQYF. The CDR3 DNA reads as TGCAGTGCTAGAGCTCTCATACTAGCTGAGCAGTACTTC.

This clonotype was picked up a small number of times. This chain connects TRBV5-1 to TRBJ2-3, with unresolved D. Germline V lookup: CDR1 SGHRS, CDR2 YFSETQ. The CDR3 totals 16 residues. Trimming shortened V by 0 bases and J by 0 bases, and 11 bases separated the two germline ends. CDR3 nucleotide sequence: TGCGCCAGCAGCTTGGTTGGGGTCCCTAGCACAGATACGCAGTATTTT. The encoded protein is CASSLVGVPSTDTQYF.

CDR3 bases: TGCGCCAGCAGTGACGTATACAATGAGCAGTTCTTC. Translated: CASSDVYNEQFF. The chain carries TRBV10-2 and TRBJ2-1; D not resolved. V lost 3 bases to trimming and J lost 4 bases, with 4 bases between them. CDR1 is WSHSY and CDR2 is SAAADI in the germline V gene. The CDR3 length is 12 residues.

There are a few counts of this clonotype. The CDR3 loop reads CAISDPGLTKETQYF. The CDR3 nucleotides read TGTGCCATCAGTGATCCCGGACTGACGAAAGAGACCCAGTACTTC. The genes are TRBV10-3 and TRBJ2-5, with TRBD2 as a possible D gene (5 bases). Trimming took 3 bases from V and 3 from J, leaving 14 bases between them. Germline V gene lookup returns CDR1 ENHRY and CDR2 SYGVKD. The CDR3 covers 15 residues.

With regard to this clonotype: This may be a read error, as it is one base from a much larger clone. V and J are TRBV6-5 and TRBJ2-1, with 9 nucleotides matching TRBD2. The CDR3 loop spans 17 amino acids. After removal of 3 bases from V and 4 bases from J, the junction contained 10 bases not matched to a gene. Germline V gives CDR1 MNHEY, CDR2 SVGAGI. This CDR3 is CASSYVGGREFYNEQFF. CDR3 sequence (DNA): TGTGCCAGCAGTTATGTTGGCGGGAGGGAATTTTACAATGAGCAGTTCTTC.

The table lists this clonotype with many counts. The chain carries TRBV5-1 and TRBJ2-7, with 7 bases aligning to TRBD2. Germline loops: CDR1 SGHRS, CDR2 YFSETQ. The trim removed 0 bases at V and 0 bases at J, leaving 3 bases unmatched. The CDR3 is 15 amino acids. DNA for the CDR3: TGCGCCAGCAGCTTGGCAGCGGGGAGCTCCTACGAGCAGTACTTC. It yields the protein CASSLAAGSSYEQYF.

This clonotype was counted a few times. This chain joins TRBV6-5 and TRBJ2-1; 12 bases are shared with TRBD2. Germline V lookup: CDR1 MNHEY, CDR2 SVGAGI. CDR3 length: 16 amino acids. Trimming at V came to 0 bases and at J to 6 bases, leaving 3 bases not matched to a gene. CDR3 in DNA: TGTGCCAGCAGTTACTCGCCTAGCGGGAGGGCCAATGAGCAGTTCTTC. This codes for CASSYSPSGRANEQFF.

The V call is TRBV7-8, the J call TRBJ2-4; D might be TRBD2 (5 bases). Near its end, the DNA agrees better with TRBJ2-7, so the J call may be wrong. CDR1 and CDR2 from the germline V gene are SGHVS and FQNEAQ. This CDR3 has 14 amino acids. The DNA for the CDR3 is TGTGCCAGCAGCTTAGAACGGGGTCGTTACGAGCAGTACTTC. Protein sequence: CASSLERGRYEQYF.

This clonotype was found once. This chain joins TRBV4-2 and TRBJ1-2, with D perhaps matching TRBD1 (5 bases). Germline V gene lookup returns CDR1 LGHNA and CDR2 YNFKEQ. The CDR3 is 15 residues long. The V end lost 6 bases, the J end lost 1 base, and 15 bases lay between the germline ends. CDR3 sequence reads: CASSQGRGVNYGYTF. The CDR3 nucleotides are TGTGCCAGCAGTCAGGGACGGGGAGTTAACTATGGCTACACCTTC.

This clonotype has more than one count but fewer than ten. The genes are TRBV7-2 and TRBJ1-2, with 7 bases matching TRBD1. The junction had 7 bases not matched to a gene; V was cut back by 5 bases and J by 4 bases. In germline, CDR1 is SGHTA, CDR2 FQGNSA. This CDR3 has 14 amino acids. CDR3 DNA sequence: TGTGCCAGCAGCGGCACCCGGGACAGCTATGGCTACACCTTC. It encodes CASSGTRDSYGYTF.

This chain uses TRBV7-2 with TRBJ2-3, with TRBD2 as a possible D gene (6 bases). Germline V gene sequence: CDR1 SGHTA, CDR2 FQGNSA. The CDR3 has 14 residues. V was trimmed by 5 bases and J by 6 bases, leaving 15 bases between them. CDR3 nucleotide sequence: TGTGCCAGCAGCCCACGACTAGGAAGGGATACGCAGTATTTT. Encoded protein: CASSPRLGRDTQYF.

The chain recombines TRBV10-3 with TRBJ1-1, with D unclear. This CDR3 is 14 amino acids long. Trimming pared 2 bases from V and 0 bases from J, leaving 7 bases between. From germline, CDR1 is ENHRY and CDR2 SYGVKD. The CDR3 coding sequence is TGTGCCATCAGTGAGCCAGATCTGAACACTGAAGCTTTCTTT. Its translation is CAISEPDLNTEAFF.

This clonotype occurred many times. This chain joins TRBV20-1 and TRBJ2-1, with D hard to call. In germline, CDR1 is DFQATT, CDR2 SNEGSKA (reference sequence). This CDR3 contains 15 residues. The V and J ends lost 0 bases and 0 bases respectively, with 9 bases between them. In DNA, the CDR3 is TGCAGTGCTAGAGATCAGTCCTCCTCCTACAATGAGCAGTTCTTC. Protein: CSARDQSSSYNEQFF.

This clonotype was recorded a few times. The rearrangement uses TRBV13 and TRBJ2-7, with TRBD2 identical over 9 bases. The germline CDR1 and CDR2 sequences are PRHDT and FYEKMQ (reference sequence). With 0 bases clipped from V and 4 bases from J, the junction kept 10 bases outside the gene matches. The CDR3 loop spans 17 amino acids. The CDR3 nucleotides are TGTGCCAGCAGCTTAGGACCTCTGCGGGAGGGCTTTTACGAGCAGTACTTC. This gives the protein CASSLGPLREGFYEQYF. The full variable domain, with the rest looked up from reference TRBV13 and TRBJ2-7, is AAGVIQSPRHLIKEKRETATLKCYPIPRHDTVYWYQQGPGQDPQFLISFYEKMQSDKGSIPDRFSAQQFSDYHSELNMSSLELGDSALYFCASSLGPLREGFYEQYFGPGTRLTVT.

The chain is built from TRBV28 and TRBJ2-1, with D hard to call. This CDR3 region has 12 residues. The V end lost 5 bases, the J end lost 9 bases, and 11 bases lay between the germline ends. Germline CDR1 and CDR2: MDHEN and SYDVKM. CDR3 bases: TGTGCCAGCAGTCCCCACCACACTGAGCAGTTCTTC. Amino acids: CASSPHHTEQFF.

This clonotype came up a few times. V usage is TRBV3-1 and J usage is TRBJ1-2; 7 bases line up with TRBD1. The ends lost 0 bases at V and 8 bases at J; junction bases unmatched: 15. The CDR3 is 17 residues long. Germline CDR1 is LGHDT and CDR2 is YNNKEL (reference sequence). Here the CDR3 reads CASSQERLGDSFRGYTF. The CDR3 region has the DNA TGTGCCAGCAGCCAAGAGAGGCTGGGGGACAGCTTTCGGGGCTACACCTTC.

This clonotype came up many times. The CDR3 is CASSQGPLNEQFF. CDR3 sequence (DNA): TGTGCCAGCAGCCAAGGACCCCTCAATGAGCAGTTCTTC. The J gene is TRBJ2-1, the V gene TRBV14; D ambiguous. Germline lookup yields CDR1 SGHDN and CDR2 FVKESK. This CDR3 region has 13 residues. Trimming removed 1 base at V and 6 bases at J, with 7 bases between.

This clonotype turned up a few times. V gene TRBV20-1 combines with J gene TRBJ2-3, with D possibly called TRBD1 or TRBD2 (6 bases each). Germline assignment: CDR1 DFQATT and CDR2 SNEGSKA (reference sequence). V lost 7 bases, J lost 5 bases, and 13 bases lay in between. The CDR3 extends over 12 amino acids. The CDR3 reads CSGSEGEDTQYF. As DNA, the CDR3 is TGCAGTGGCTCGGAGGGGGAAGATACGCAGTATTTT.

The table lists this clonotype with a few counts. The V and J genes are TRBV24-1 and TRBJ2-5; maybe TRBD1 (6 bases). CDR3 length: 17 residues. Deletions cut 1 base from V and 2 bases from J, with 16 bases between. Germline V gives CDR1 KGHDR, CDR2 SFDVKD. This CDR3 is CATSDFGQGIDQETQYF. DNA for the CDR3: TGTGCCACCAGTGATTTCGGCCAGGGGATCGATCAAGAGACCCAGTACTTC.